What follows are 30 T cell receptor beta chains derived from one specimen sequenced in a study of CD8 T cells in ankylosing spondylitis. TCRdb fed the 5' RACE reads into MiXCR, producing one record per CDR3 protein. The sample holds 210,000 or so distinct CDR3 sequences, roughly 25% seen once. The sequencing sample was made of blood, either unsorted or a sorted T cell fraction (not recorded which). Receptor source: a male donor with ankylosing spondylitis or in good health (not recorded which).

V and J are TRBV20-1 and TRBJ1-6; tentative D call: TRBD1 (5 bases). Germline V CDR1 and CDR2: DFQATT, SNEGSKA (reference sequence). The CDR3 is made up of 15 amino acids. Trimming took 2 bases from V and 7 from J, leaving 15 bases between them. DNA of the CDR3: TGCAGTGCTAGACAAACACAGGTCTGGAATTCACCCCTCCACTTT. Translated, it gives CSARQTQVWNSPLHF.

The V and J genes are TRBV12-2 and TRBJ2-3. TRBV12-2 counts as a pseudogene. The CDR3 covers 12 residues. The CDR3 coding sequence is TGTGCAAGTCGCTTAATGCCAGATACGCAGTATTTT. Encoded protein: CASRLMPDTQYF.

This clonotype was seen ten or more times. V gene TRBV5-1 combines with J gene TRBJ2-7; D call uncertain. The CDR3 runs 14 residues. The germline V gene encodes CDR1 SGHRS and CDR2 YFSETQ. The V gene lost 2 bases and the J gene lost 3 bases, with 12 bases spanning the gap. Here the CDR3 DNA reads TGCGCCAGCAGCTTAAGGCAGCCGGACTACGAGCAGTACTTC. This encodes CASSLRQPDYEQYF.

This clonotype was detected a few times. V is TRBV6-5 and J is TRBJ2-7, with TRBD1 matching over 10 bases. The CDR3 is 15 residues long. J lost 2 bases, V lost 2 bases, and 3 bases had no gene match. The germline CDR1 and CDR2 sequences are MNHEY and SVGAGI. The CDR3 here is CASSYGQGGTYEQYF. The CDR3 nucleotides read TGTGCCAGCAGTTACGGACAGGGGGGGACCTACGAGCAGTACTTC.

The CDR3 DNA follows: TGCAGTGCTCCAAGGACTAGCGGGAGCACAGATACGCAGTATTTT. Protein sequence: CSAPRTSGSTDTQYF. V and J are TRBV20-1 and TRBJ2-3; 11 bases are shared with TRBD2. Germline assignment: CDR1 DFQATT and CDR2 SNEGSKA (reference sequence). The CDR3 length is 15 residues. V was pared by 5 bases and J by 0 bases, with 4 bases of the junction left unmatched.

This clonotype came up many times. The chain is built from TRBV6-2 or TRBV6-3 and TRBJ1-6; the D is unclear. Germline V gene lookup returns CDR1 MNHEY and CDR2 SVGEGT. This CDR3 has 15 residues. V was trimmed by 6 bases and J by 2 bases, leaving 11 bases between them. Here the CDR3 DNA reads TGTGCCAGCAGCCCCGCCGGGGCCTATAATTCACCCCTCCACTTT. The encoded protein is CASSPAGAYNSPLHF.

This clonotype was observed many times. This sequence joins TRBV24-1 and TRBJ1-5; D is undetermined. The V gene lost 4 bases and the J gene lost 2 bases, with 8 bases spanning the gap. This CDR3 region has 14 residues. CDR1 is KGHDR and CDR2 is SFDVKD in the germline V gene. The CDR3 nucleotides read TGTGCCACCAGTGAGGGCAGCGGCAATCAGCCCCAGCATTTT. Its protein product is CATSEGSGNQPQHF.

The CDR3 region is CASSYGGANYGYTF. The CDR3 nucleotides read TGTGCCAGCAGTTACGGGGGAGCTAACTATGGCTACACCTTC. V and J are TRBV12-3 or TRBV12-4 and TRBJ1-2, with a tentative D call TRBD1 (5 bases). This CDR3 comprises 14 residues. The germline V and J ends were trimmed by 4 bases and 0 bases, with 9 bases remaining between them.

There are a few counts of this clonotype. This clone may be a read error of a much larger clone one base away. The chain links TRBV9 to TRBJ1-1; D is undetermined. The CDR3 covers 14 residues. CDR1 is SGDLS, CDR2 YYNGEE, per germline. CDR3 sequence (DNA): TGTGCCAGCAGCGGCCAGGCAGAGAACTCTGAAGCTTTCTTT. The encoded protein is CASSGQAENSEAFF.

This clonotype was seen repeatedly, ten times or more. The CDR3 loop is CSARGLAGRSGELFF. The DNA of the CDR3 is TGCAGCGCCAGGGGGCTAGCGGGGAGGTCGGGGGAGCTGTTTTTT. This chain links TRBV29-1 with TRBJ2-2; possible D gene TRBD2, 9 bases. V lost 7 bases to trimming and J lost 8 bases, with 23 bases between them. The germline gives CDR1 SQVTM, CDR2 ANQGSEA. The CDR3 loop spans 15 amino acids.

This clonotype was detected ten times or more. The chain links TRBV12-3 or TRBV12-4 to TRBJ2-6, with D possibly being TRBD1 (6 bases). Trimming removed 1 base from V and 1 base from J, with 11 bases in between. The CDR3 sequence is 17 residues long. For the CDR3, the DNA is TGTGCCAGCAGTTTAGGATTGGGGGCATCTGGGGCCAACGTCCTGACTTTC. It is translated as CASSLGLGASGANVLTF.

This clonotype was seen ten or more times. V is TRBV12-3 or TRBV12-4 and J is TRBJ2-1, with 11 bases aligning to TRBD2. The ends lost 3 bases at V and 7 bases at J; junction bases unmatched: 5. The CDR3 length is 15 residues. CDR3 protein: CASSFTSGRVNEQFF. CDR3 coding DNA: TGTGCCAGCAGTTTCACTAGCGGGAGAGTTAATGAGCAGTTCTTC.

The rearrangement joins TRBV7-2 to TRBJ2-1; the D is unclear. CDR3 size: 13 residues. CDR1 is SGHTA, CDR2 FQGNSA, per germline. Deletions cut 5 bases from V and 3 bases from J, with 8 bases between. CDR3 region: CASSILSYNEQFF. CDR3 sequence (DNA): TGTGCCAGCAGCATTCTTAGCTACAATGAGCAGTTCTTC.

This clonotype came up many times. The rearrangement uses TRBV4-3 and TRBJ2-3; 8 bases align to TRBD2. V lost 4 bases and J lost 3; bases outside the gene matches: 6. The CDR3 totals 15 residues. Germline V gives CDR1 LGHNA, CDR2 YSLEER. CDR3 amino acids: CASSPRREVTDTQYF. As DNA, the CDR3 is TGCGCCAGCAGCCCTCGGCGGGAGGTAACAGATACGCAGTATTTT.

The rearrangement joins TRBV12-3 or TRBV12-4 to TRBJ1-5; D may be TRBD1 (5 bases). The V gene lost 5 bases and the J gene lost 11 bases, with 22 bases spanning the gap. The CDR3 extends over 15 amino acids. Written as DNA, the CDR3 is TGTGCCAGCAGTGCACGGGACCGCTCCGTTCGTTCCCAGCATTTT. Translating gives CASSARDRSVRSQHF.

This clonotype occurred many times. The junction does not match germline at one end; this may be a read error. The rearrangement links TRBV7-7 to TRBJ2-2, with TRBD2 as a possible D gene (5 bases). CDR1 and CDR2 from the germline V gene are SSHAT and FNYEAQ (reference sequence). This CDR3 region has 12 residues. CDR3 coding DNA: TGTGCTAGCAGCCCGGGGTCCGGGGAGCTGTTTTTT. Translating it yields CASSPGSGELFF.

This chain uses TRBV13 with TRBJ2-3; no reliable D call. The CDR3 has 14 residues. Germline assignment: CDR1 PRHDT and CDR2 FYEKMQ (reference sequence). With 1 base removed from V and 2 bases from J, the gap between germline ends came to 7 bases. Written as DNA, the CDR3 is TGTGCCAGCAGCTTAGTTCAGAACACAGATACGCAGTATTTT. Its translation is CASSLVQNTDTQYF.

The V and J genes are TRBV29-1 and TRBJ1-2; TRBD1 agrees at 7 bases. CDR3 length: 11 residues. V was pared by 7 bases and J by 3 bases, with 2 bases of the junction left unmatched. Germline CDR1 SQVTM, CDR2 ANQGSEA. The CDR3 reads CSGGTDYGYTF. In DNA, the CDR3 is TGCAGCGGGGGGACAGACTATGGCTACACCTTC. Full variable domain (outside the CDR3, taken from reference TRBV29-1 and TRBJ1-2): SAVISQKPSRDICQRGTSLTIQCQVDSQVTMMFWYRQQPGQSLTLIATANQGSEATYESGFVIDKFPISRPNLTFSTLTVSNMSPEDSSIYLCSGGTDYGYTFGSGTRLTVV.

This clonotype was picked up many times. The chain has TRBV4-1 and TRBJ2-3, with D possibly being TRBD1 (6 bases). V was clipped by 1 base and J by 12 bases, with 14 bases between them. This CDR3 is 13 amino acids long. Germline V gene data show CDR1 as MGHRA and CDR2 as YSYEKL. CDR3 residues: CASSQARDTPQYF. The DNA for the CDR3 is TGCGCCAGCAGCCAAGCACGGGACACTCCTCAGTATTTT.

The V and J genes are TRBV29-1 and TRBJ2-2; weak D call: TRBD1 (5 bases). Germline V gives CDR1 SQVTM, CDR2 ANQGSEA. The CDR3 loop spans 13 amino acids. Trimming left V 6 bases short and J 2 bases short, with 10 bases between. The CDR3 here is CSVGHLNTGELFF. In DNA form, the CDR3 reads TGCAGCGTCGGACACCTAAACACCGGGGAGCTGTTTTTT.

The chain employs TRBV15 and TRBJ2-1; the match to TRBD2 covers 9 bases. The V segment lost 2 bases and the J segment 6 bases; nucleotides outside the gene matches: 11. CDR3 length: 17 residues. Looked up from germline, CDR1 is LNHNV and CDR2 is YYDKDF (reference sequence). This CDR3 is CATSRSPRGRAGNEQFF. The CDR3 region has the DNA TGTGCCACCAGCAGATCCCCTCGCGGGAGGGCTGGCAATGAGCAGTTCTTC.

This clonotype appeared a few times. For the CDR3, the DNA is TGCGCCAGCAGCTTGGACGGGATTGGCAATCAGCCCCAGCATTTT. It specifies CASSLDGIGNQPQHF. This chain connects TRBV5-1 to TRBJ1-5; D gene uncertain. The CDR3 extends over 15 amino acids. Trimming stripped 0 bases from V and 2 bases from J, with 9 bases between. Germline loops: CDR1 SGHRS, CDR2 YFSETQ.

This clonotype was recorded at least ten times. The chain recombines TRBV24-1 with TRBJ2-1, with 9 positions matching TRBD2. CDR3 length equals 14 residues. Germline values: CDR1 KGHDR, CDR2 SFDVKD. J gave up 6 bases and V 12 bases, and 11 bases lay outside the gene matches. The CDR3 reads CAALSGSAGNEQFF. The CDR3 DNA is TGTGCCGCCCTTAGCGGGAGTGCTGGCAATGAGCAGTTCTTC.

Concerning this clonotype itself: Because it lacks the conserved phenylalanine or tryptophan at the end, this CDR3 is likely a read error. The J gene is TRBJ2-4, the V gene TRBV20-1; 7 bases fit TRBD1. Trimming cost V 6 bases and J 10 bases; bases outside gene matches: 9. Germline V gene data show CDR1 as DFQATT and CDR2 as SNEGSKA (reference sequence). This CDR3 comprises 12 residues. The CDR3 is CSATRQGKIQYI. CDR3 in DNA: TGCAGTGCAACCCGACAGGGAAAGATTCAGTACATC.

This clonotype appeared many times. The chain carries TRBV5-1 and TRBJ2-2; D gene uncertain. Between the trimmed V and J ends, which lost 3 bases and 1 base, there was a span of 16 bases. There are 17 residues in the CDR3. The V gene's germline CDR1 is SGHRS and CDR2 YFSETQ. CDR3 bases: TGCGCCAGCAGCTCCGGCACTTTGGGGATGAACACCGGGGAGCTGTTTTTT. It encodes CASSSGTLGMNTGELFF. Full variable domain (outside the CDR3, taken from reference TRBV5-1 and TRBJ2-2): KAGVTQTPRYLIKTRGQQVTLSCSPISGHRSVSWYQQTPGQGLQFLFEYFSETQRNKGNFPGRFSGRQFSNSRSEMNVSTLELGDSALYLCASSSGTLGMNTGELFFGEGSRLTVL.

The chain is built from TRBV29-1 and TRBJ2-1; D is unclear. This CDR3 spans 15 amino acids. CDR1 SQVTM and CDR2 ANQGSEA come from the germline V gene. Trimming cost V 4 bases and J 0 bases, with 13 bases left between them. CDR3 amino acids: CSVGGLPSSYNEQFF. The CDR3 nucleotides read TGCAGCGTTGGTGGGCTTCCGAGCTCCTACAATGAGCAGTTCTTC.

The genes are TRBV12-3 or TRBV12-4 and TRBJ2-1, with 12 positions matching TRBD2. The CDR3 consists of 15 residues. The trim removed 6 bases at V and 7 bases at J, leaving 7 bases unmatched. CDR3 sequence (DNA): TGTGCCAGCAGCGCTAGCGGGAGGGCCCTTAATGAGCAGTTCTTC. Amino acid sequence: CASSASGRALNEQFF.

About this clonotype itself: This could be a read error, since a much larger clone is one nucleotide away. The chain carries TRBV5-1 and TRBJ2-7, with a possible D match to TRBD1 (5 bases). CDR3 length equals 15 residues. Deletions cut 0 bases from V and 3 bases from J, with 13 bases between. Germline CDR1 reads SGHRS; CDR2 reads YFSETQ. The CDR3 spells CASSLDRGPYYEQYF. CDR3 in DNA: TGCGCCAGCAGCTTGGATAGGGGCCCATACTACGAGCAGTACTTC.

The chain carries TRBV29-1 and TRBJ2-1; D gene unclear. V lost 5 bases to trimming and J lost 0 bases, with 8 bases between them. The germline V gene encodes CDR1 SQVTM and CDR2 ANQGSEA. The CDR3 runs to 13 residues. The CDR3 protein is CSVPTFSYNEQFF. The CDR3, as DNA: TGCAGCGTTCCGACATTCTCCTACAATGAGCAGTTCTTC.

The rearrangement uses TRBV6-1 and TRBJ1-3; 8 bases fit TRBD1. This CDR3 region has 14 residues. Unmatched junction bases numbered 1, after V lost 6 bases and J lost 0 bases. Germline values: CDR1 MNHNS, CDR2 SASEGT. CDR3 nucleotide sequence: TGTGCCAGCAGAACAGGGGGCTCTGGAAACACCATATATTTT. Its translation is CASRTGGSGNTIYF.